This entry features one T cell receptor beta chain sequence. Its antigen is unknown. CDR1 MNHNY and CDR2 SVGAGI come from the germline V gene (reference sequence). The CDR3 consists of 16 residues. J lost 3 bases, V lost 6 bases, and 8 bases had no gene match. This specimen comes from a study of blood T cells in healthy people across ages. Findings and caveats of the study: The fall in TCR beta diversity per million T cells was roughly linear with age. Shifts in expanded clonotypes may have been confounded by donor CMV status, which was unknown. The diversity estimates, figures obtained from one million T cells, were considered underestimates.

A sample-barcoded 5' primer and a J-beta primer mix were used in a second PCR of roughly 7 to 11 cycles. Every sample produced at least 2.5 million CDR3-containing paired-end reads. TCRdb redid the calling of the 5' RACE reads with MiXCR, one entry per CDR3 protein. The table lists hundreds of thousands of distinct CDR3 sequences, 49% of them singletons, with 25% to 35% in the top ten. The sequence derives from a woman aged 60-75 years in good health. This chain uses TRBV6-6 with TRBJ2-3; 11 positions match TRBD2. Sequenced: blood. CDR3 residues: CASRLGLAGPTDTQYF. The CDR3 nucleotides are TGTGCCAGCAGACTCGGACTAGCGGGTCCGACAGATACGCAGTATTTT.